The 30 T cell receptor beta chains below were found in one sample sequenced in a study of blood T cells in healthy people across ages. A second PCR, run for roughly 7 to 12 cycles, used a sample-barcoded 5' primer plus a J-beta primer mix. TCRdb re-analysed the 5' RACE reads in MiXCR, keeping a single row per CDR3 protein. The sample records more than 1.4 million distinct CDR3 sequences, around two fifths being singletons. Sequences were obtained from blood. All receptors come from a woman between 18 and 30 years old in good health.

The chain employs TRBV18 and TRBJ2-7; 10 bases are a match to TRBD2. Germline CDR1 KGHSH, CDR2 LQKENI. V dropped 6 bases and J dropped 2; count of bases not matched to a gene: 13. The CDR3 length is 17 residues. This CDR3 reads CASSRGLAGVGTYEQYF. The CDR3 bases are TGTGCCAGCTCCCGTGGGCTAGCGGGAGTGGGGACCTACGAGCAGTACTTC.

The V and J genes are TRBV2 and TRBJ2-1; D unresolved. With 5 bases removed from V and 6 bases from J, the gap between germline ends came to 8 bases. This CDR3 is built from 12 residues. The germline V gene has CDR1 SNHLY and CDR2 FYNNEI. The chain's CDR3 is CASSSITNEQFF. In DNA, the CDR3 is TGTGCCAGCAGTTCTATCACCAATGAGCAGTTCTTC.

The chain carries TRBV7-3 and TRBJ2-7; 9 nucleotides line up with TRBD2. The V gene end was trimmed by 7 bases and the J gene end by 1 base; junction bases not matched to a gene: 20. CDR1 and CDR2 from the germline V gene are SGHTA and FQGTGA. This CDR3 is built from 19 residues. The CDR3 DNA reads as TGTGCCAGCACCCAAGCTTCGGGGCCACGCGGGGGGGCGTCCTACGAGCAGTACTTC. This sequence encodes CASTQASGPRGGASYEQYF.

The V gene is TRBV7-9, the J gene TRBJ1-5; D is possibly TRBD1 (6 bases). There are 14 residues in the CDR3. Deletions cut 5 bases from V and 5 bases from J, with 13 bases between. Per germline, CDR1 SEHNR and CDR2 FQNEAQ (reference sequence). Here the CDR3 DNA reads TGTGCCAGCAGCCCGGACAGCGGTCATCAGCCCCAGCATTTT. This encodes CASSPDSGHQPQHF.

V gene TRBV29-1 combines with J gene TRBJ2-7, with 7 bases lining up with TRBD2. Per the germline V gene, CDR1 is SQVTM and CDR2 is ANQGSEA. The length of the CDR3 is 12 residues. V was clipped by 6 bases and J by 1 base; unmatched bases: 3. In DNA, the CDR3 is TGCAGCGTGAGGCGGGAGTCCTACGAGCAGTACTTC. Protein product: CSVRRESYEQYF.

The chain combines TRBV5-1 with TRBJ2-4; 7 bases map to TRBD1. The J call may be wrong; the DNA end is better matched by TRBJ2-7. From germline, CDR1 is SGHRS and CDR2 YFSETQ. This CDR3 contains 17 residues. The CDR3 nucleotides read TGCGCCAGCAGCTCTTGGGGCGATCGACAGGGTAGTAACGAGCAGTACTTC. Its protein is CASSSWGDRQGSNEQYF.

The chain couples TRBV6-1 to TRBJ1-5; D is undetermined. Germline CDR1 and CDR2: MNHNS and SASEGT. The CDR3 loop spans 11 amino acids. V lost 3 bases and J lost 15, with 12 bases in between. CDR3 in DNA: TGTGCCAGCAGTGACGTGGACGCCTCGCATTTT. Protein sequence: CASSDVDASHF.

About this clonotype: One end of the junction is discordant with germline, which a read error may explain. The gene calls are TRBV12-3 or TRBV12-4 and TRBJ1-4; 8 nucleotides agree with TRBD1. The CDR3 is 15 residues long. The CDR3 loop reads CAGSDQGAANEKLFF. CDR3 nucleotides: TGTGCCGGCAGTGACCAGGGGGCAGCTAATGAAAAACTGTTTTTT.

This clonotype was counted only a few times. The junction differs from germline at one of its ends, possibly a read error. The rearrangement links TRBV6-1 to TRBJ2-4; D possibly corresponds to TRBD1 (6 bases). Germline V CDR1 and CDR2: MNHNS, SASEGT. CDR3 length: 17 amino acids. The CDR3 loop is CASTQQGVGTAENIQYF. In DNA, the CDR3 is TGTGCCAGCACCCAACAGGGAGTCGGAACAGCCGAAAACATTCAGTACTTC.

Only a few counts were recorded for this clonotype. The chain's CDR3 is CASTRGLNEQFF. The CDR3 coding sequence is TGTGCCAGCACCCGGGGTTTAAATGAGCAGTTCTTC. V usage is TRBV7-2 and J usage is TRBJ2-1, with TRBD2 as a possible D gene (5 bases). CDR1 and CDR2 (germline): SGHTA, FQGNSA. This CDR3 contains 12 residues. Trimming pared 7 bases from V and 7 bases from J, leaving 11 bases between.

This clonotype was recorded a few times. V is TRBV6-6 and J is TRBJ1-6, with TRBD1 matching 7 bases. The V gene end was trimmed by 7 bases and the J gene end by 7 bases; junction bases not matched to a gene: 10. The CDR3 covers 15 residues. Germline V gives CDR1 MNHNY, CDR2 SVGAGI (reference sequence). The CDR3 bases are TGTGCCAGCAACGCCCCCGGGACAGCGAATTCACCCCTCCACTTT. Translated: CASNAPGTANSPLHF.

V gene TRBV4-1 combines with J gene TRBJ2-5, with D uncertain. Trimming removed 0 bases from V and 11 bases from J, with 22 bases in between. The CDR3 is 16 amino acids. Per the germline V gene, CDR1 is MGHRA and CDR2 is YSYEKL. CDR3 coding DNA: TGCGCCAGCAGCCAAGATGCCGGAGTAATGCTCAGTGAGCAGTACTTC. Its translation is CASSQDAGVMLSEQYF.

The chain joins TRBV7-9 to TRBJ2-2; weak D call: TRBD2 (5 bases). The CDR3 consists of 16 residues. Trimming took 5 bases from V and 6 from J, leaving 19 bases between them. CDR1 and CDR2 (germline): SEHNR, FQNEAQ (reference sequence). Written as DNA, the CDR3 is TGTGCCAGCAGCACCCCCCCGGGGAGTCTCGCCGGGGAGCTGTTTTTT. It codes for CASSTPPGSLAGELFF. Filled out from reference TRBV7-9 and TRBJ2-2, the complete variable domain reads DTGVSQNPRHKITKRGQNVTFRCDPISEHNRLYWYRQTLGQGPEFLTYFQNEAQLEKSRLLSDRFSAERPKGSFSTLEIQRTEQGDSAMYLCASSTPPGSLAGELFFGEGSRLTVL.

The chain uses TRBV4-2 and TRBJ2-5; 13 nucleotides match TRBD2. Looked up from germline, CDR1 is LGHNA and CDR2 is YNFKEQ. The CDR3 length is 17 residues. Trimming cost V 4 bases and J 11 bases; bases outside gene matches: 16. The CDR3 DNA reads as TGTGCCAGCAGCCCTTCGACTAGCGGGGGGTCTAACAATGAGCAGTACTTC. Translation gives CASSPSTSGGSNNEQYF.

This clonotype was observed a handful of times. The chain links TRBV3-1 to TRBJ2-1; 9 nucleotides match TRBD2. Germline assignment: CDR1 LGHDT and CDR2 YNNKEL (reference sequence). Trimming took 1 base from V and 7 from J; bases not matched to a gene: 8. This CDR3 is built from 16 residues. For the CDR3, the DNA is TGTGCCAGCAGCCAAGGAGCTAGCGGGGTAAGGAATGAGCAGTTCTTC. Translated: CASSQGASGVRNEQFF.

This clonotype was recorded a few times. The chain joins TRBV25-1 to TRBJ1-2, with D possibly matching TRBD1 (5 bases). Germline CDR1 and CDR2: MGHDK and SYGVNS. This CDR3 contains 16 residues. Trimming removed 3 bases at V and 8 bases at J, with 22 bases between. The CDR3 nucleotides are TGTGCCAGCAGTGATTCCGGGACGGACGCAATCGGGGGCTACACCTTC. This codes for CASSDSGTDAIGGYTF.

This CDR3 reads CASSSPGTGVRETQYF. The DNA of the CDR3 is TGTGCCAGCAGTTCCCCCGGGACAGGGGTTCGGGAGACCCAGTACTTC. This rearrangement joins TRBV6-6 to TRBJ2-5; TRBD1 agrees at 10 bases. With 4 bases clipped from V and 5 bases from J, the junction kept 10 bases outside the gene matches. The V gene's germline CDR1 is MNHNY and CDR2 SVGAGI (reference sequence). The CDR3 sequence is 16 residues long.

The rearrangement uses TRBV6-1 and TRBJ2-1; no reliable D call. This CDR3 is 16 amino acids long. Germline V lookup: CDR1 MNHNS, CDR2 SASEGT. Trimming removed 4 bases at V and 0 bases at J, with 13 bases between. CDR3 in amino acids: CASSASHPSSYNEQFF. Written as DNA, the CDR3 is TGTGCCAGCAGTGCTTCCCACCCGAGCTCCTACAATGAGCAGTTCTTC.

This clonotype was observed a few times. The chain couples TRBV11-3 to TRBJ2-3, with D unclear. This CDR3 contains 14 residues. Germline CDR1 is SGHNT and CDR2 is YENEEA. Trimming removed 6 bases at V and 0 bases at J, with 10 bases between. CDR3 region: CASSEVGSTDTQYF. CDR3 nucleotide sequence: TGTGCCAGCAGTGAAGTCGGGAGCACAGATACGCAGTATTTT.

This clonotype was seen a few times. The rearrangement joins TRBV12-3 or TRBV12-4 to TRBJ2-1; tentatively, D is TRBD1 or TRBD2 (6 bases each). This CDR3 region has 15 residues. Trimming shortened V by 5 bases and J by 4 bases, and 15 bases separated the two germline ends. CDR3 in DNA: TGTGCCAGCAGTGATGGACAGCGGGTGTACAATGAGCAGTTCTTC. The encoded protein is CASSDGQRVYNEQFF.

This clonotype was seen only a few times. V and J are TRBV6-5 and TRBJ1-2; perhaps TRBD1 as D (5 bases). The CDR3 loop spans 13 amino acids. CDR1 MNHEY and CDR2 SVGAGI come from the germline V gene. Trimming removed 5 bases from V and 6 bases from J, with 13 bases in between. The CDR3 DNA reads as TGTGCCAGCAGTCCGAGTTCAGGGAATGGCTACACCTTC. Translated: CASSPSSGNGYTF.

This clonotype occurred a few times. This rearrangement joins TRBV5-1 to TRBJ2-5; the D is unclear. V lost 0 bases and J lost 2, with 8 bases in between. The germline V gene has CDR1 SGHRS and CDR2 YFSETQ. CDR3 length: 14 amino acids. CDR3 protein: CASSLGFWQETQYF. DNA for the CDR3: TGCGCCAGCAGCTTGGGTTTCTGGCAAGAGACCCAGTACTTC.

The sample holds one count of this clonotype. This chain uses TRBV20-1 with TRBJ1-6; 7 bases match TRBD1. The CDR3 totals 15 residues. Germline values: CDR1 DFQATT, CDR2 SNEGSKA (reference sequence). Unmatched junction bases numbered 4, after V lost 0 bases and J lost 5 bases. The CDR3 nucleotides are TGCAGTGCTAGAGATCCGGGACAGAATAATTCACCCCTCCACTTT. This translates into CSARDPGQNNSPLHF.

CDR3 sequence reads: CASSLGPVHEQYF. DNA of the CDR3: TGTGCCAGCAGCTTAGGGCCAGTCCACGAGCAGTACTTC. The V gene is TRBV11-2, the J gene TRBJ2-7; D gene uncertain. The CDR3 length is 13 residues. CDR1 SGHAT and CDR2 FQNNGV come from the germline V gene. V lost 1 base, J lost 5 bases, and 9 bases lay in between.

The rearrangement uses TRBV7-9 and TRBJ1-2, with D possibly being TRBD1 (6 bases). The CDR3 sequence is 15 residues long. Germline V gives CDR1 SEHNR, CDR2 FQNEAQ (reference sequence). Trimming shortened V by 5 bases and J by 7 bases, and 20 bases separated the two germline ends. The CDR3 here is CASSNNLDSLRGYTF. The CDR3, as DNA: TGTGCCAGCAGCAACAATTTGGACAGCTTGCGTGGCTACACCTTC.

The rearrangement links TRBV2 to TRBJ2-1, with a tentative D call TRBD2 (5 bases). The CDR3 extends over 11 amino acids. The germline gives CDR1 SNHLY, CDR2 FYNNEI. Trimming stripped 6 bases from V and 8 bases from J, with 8 bases between. The CDR3 coding sequence is TGTGCCAGCAGACTAGTTGATGAGCAGTTCTTC. Its translation: CASRLVDEQFF.

The table lists this clonotype with a few counts. V gene TRBV5-1 combines with J gene TRBJ2-1; perhaps TRBD1 as D (5 bases). The DNA end favors TRBJ2-7, so the J call may be wrong. Looked up from germline, CDR1 is SGHRS and CDR2 is YFSETQ. The CDR3 is 14 amino acids. The CDR3 region has the DNA TGCGCCAGCAGCTTGGGTGACAGTTACAATGAGCAGTACTTC. Encoded protein: CASSLGDSYNEQYF.

This clonotype was observed a handful of times. V gene TRBV10-3 combines with J gene TRBJ1-1; D is ambiguous. In germline, CDR1 is ENHRY, CDR2 SYGVKD. The CDR3 has 13 residues. The V end lost 10 bases, the J end lost 5 bases, and 17 bases lay between the germline ends. The CDR3 DNA sequence: TGTGCCACAGCAGGAGGGTCGGGGACTGAAGCTTTCTTT. This gives the protein CATAGGSGTEAFF.

This clonotype was counted between two and nine times. The chain employs TRBV20-1 and TRBJ2-7; D tentatively fits TRBD1 or TRBD2 (5 bases each). Germline V gene lookup returns CDR1 DFQATT and CDR2 SNEGSKA (reference sequence). The CDR3 has 14 residues. Trimming took off 3 bases at V and 5 bases at J, with 17 bases between the two ends. The CDR3: CSARGPVMFHEQYF. Here the CDR3 DNA reads TGCAGTGCTAGGGGACCCGTAATGTTTCACGAGCAGTACTTC.

The chain joins TRBV4-2 to TRBJ1-5; TRBD1 matches at 8 bases. CDR1 is LGHNA and CDR2 is YNFKEQ in the germline V gene. The J segment lost 0 bases and the V segment lost 1 base, leaving 14 bases of the junction unmatched. The CDR3 extends over 20 amino acids. This CDR3 is CASSQGLSGQALYSNQPQHF. The CDR3 DNA is TGTGCCAGCAGCCAAGGCTTGTCGGGACAGGCACTTTATAGCAATCAGCCCCAGCATTTT.